The 23 T cell receptor beta chains reported below all come from one sample, sequenced in a study of vaccination effects on CD4 cells after COVID-19. Before sequencing, viral peptide pools were used by the ViraFEST assay to expand antigen-specific CD4+ T cells. Investigators separated out CD4+ T cells once 10 days of culture had passed. These receptors' antigens are unknown. Data came from immunoSEQ multiplex PCR; TCRdb stores just in-frame clones and leaves some out. The sample consists of approximately 15,000 clones, less than 85% of them appearing once. This specimen was CD4+ T cells from PBMCs cultured with HCoV-229E spike peptides, taken before COVID-19 vaccination. These receptors came from a human donor who received a COVID-19 vaccine.

This sequence joins TRBV9 and TRBJ2-3; D remains ambiguous. Germline V lookup: CDR1 SGDLS, CDR2 YYNGEE. Between the trimmed V and J ends, which lost 1 base and 1 base, there was a span of 7 bases. This CDR3 comprises 14 residues. The CDR3 reads CASSVQVGTDTQYF. DNA for the CDR3: TGTGCCAGCAGCGTACAGGTAGGCACAGATACGCAGTATTTT.

This chain joins TRBV9 and TRBJ1-2, with a possible D match to TRBD1 (5 bases). The germline V and J ends were trimmed by 3 bases and 6 bases, with 15 bases remaining between them. This CDR3 is built from 14 residues. CDR1 is SGDLS and CDR2 is YYNGEE in the germline V gene. The CDR3 loop is CASSAQAGFHGYTF. The CDR3 region has the DNA TGTGCCAGCAGCGCCCAGGCAGGGTTCCATGGCTACACCTTC.

This clone was seen just once. This sequence joins TRBV18 and TRBJ1-4; D unresolved. V dropped 3 bases and J dropped 5 bases, with 4 bases sitting between them. CDR3 length: 12 residues. Looked up from germline, CDR1 is KGHSH and CDR2 is LQKENI. The CDR3 coding sequence is TGTGCCAGCTCACCTGGGAATGAAAAACTGTTTTTT. Protein sequence: CASSPGNEKLFF.

The rearrangement uses TRBV5-4 and TRBJ1-2; D gene uncertain. Trimming pared 4 bases from V and 3 bases from J, leaving 13 bases between. Per germline, CDR1 SGHNT and CDR2 YYREEE (reference sequence). The length of the CDR3 is 14 residues. The CDR3 is CASSPDPFYYGYTF. The CDR3 DNA sequence: TGTGCCAGCAGCCCGGACCCGTTTTACTATGGCTACACCTTC. The full variable domain, with the rest looked up from reference TRBV5-4 and TRBJ1-2, is ETGVTQSPTHLIKTRGQQVTLRCSSQSGHNTVSWYQQALGQGPQFIFQYYREEENGRGNFPPRFSGLQFPNYSSELNVNALELDDSALYLCASSPDPFYYGYTFGSGTRLTVV.

This clone has more than one count but fewer than ten. The genes are TRBV6-5 and TRBJ2-1; TRBD2 matches at 9 bases. With 7 bases clipped from V and 5 bases from J, the junction kept 9 bases outside the gene matches. The germline V gene has CDR1 MNHEY and CDR2 SVGAGI. This CDR3 has 15 residues. The CDR3 DNA reads TGTGCCAGCACCCTAGGGACTAGCTCTAACAATGAGCAGTTCTTC. This gives the protein CASTLGTSSNNEQFF.

The rearrangement joins TRBV5-6 to TRBJ2-7; TRBD2 is a possible D gene (5 bases). CDR1 and CDR2 (germline): SGHDT, YYEEEE. This CDR3 region has 13 residues. Trimming stripped 0 bases from V and 5 bases from J, with 9 bases between. CDR3 coding DNA: TGTGCCAGCAGCTTGGTGGAGGCCCACGAGCAGTACTTC. Protein product: CASSLVEAHEQYF.

The chain links TRBV18 to TRBJ2-1; TRBD1 might be the D (5 bases). The V end was cut by 4 bases, the J end by 0 bases, with 16 bases between. CDR1 and CDR2 from the germline V gene are KGHSH and LQKENI. The length of the CDR3 is 17 residues. CDR3: CASSLGVDSYSYNEQFF. The CDR3 DNA is TGTGCCAGCTCACTAGGTGTAGACAGTTACTCCTACAATGAGCAGTTCTTC.

The gene calls are TRBV7-2 and TRBJ2-7, with D tentatively TRBD2 (6 bases). This CDR3 spans 14 amino acids. With 0 bases removed from V and 3 bases from J, the gap between germline ends came to 9 bases. From germline, CDR1 is SGHTA and CDR2 FQGNSA. CDR3 nucleotides: TGTGCCAGCAGCTTAGCGGGAGGACGCTACGAGCAGTACTTC. This gives the protein CASSLAGGRYEQYF.

The chain employs TRBV4-2 and TRBJ1-5; 8 bases agree with TRBD1. The CDR3 covers 14 residues. V lost 5 bases, J lost 3 bases, and 3 bases stayed unmatched. Germline CDR1 reads LGHNA; CDR2 reads YNFKEQ. In DNA, the CDR3 is TGTGCCAGCAGCGGGACAGGATCCAATCAGCCCCAGCATTTT. As protein: CASSGTGSNQPQHF.

V gene TRBV28 combines with J gene TRBJ2-3; D is perhaps TRBD2 (7 bases). Germline assignment: CDR1 MDHEN and CDR2 SYDVKM. V lost 10 bases, J lost 2 bases, and 13 bases lay in between. The CDR3 has 13 residues. Here the CDR3 DNA reads TGTGCCATCCAGCGGGACATCACAGATACGCAGTATTTT. Translating gives CAIQRDITDTQYF.

The chain couples TRBV28 to TRBJ1-5; no reliable D call. The V end lost 3 bases, the J end lost 4 bases, and 4 bases lay between the germline ends. Germline values: CDR1 MDHEN, CDR2 SYDVKM. CDR3 length: 12 amino acids. In DNA form, the CDR3 reads TGTGCCAGCAGTTTCGGGAATCAGCCCCAGCATTTT. Translating it yields CASSFGNQPQHF.

The chain couples TRBV12-3 or TRBV12-4 to TRBJ2-1; tentative D call: TRBD2 (6 bases). V lost 6 bases, J lost 6 bases, and 12 bases lay in between. This CDR3 contains 13 residues. The chain's CDR3 is CASRPTSGNEQFF. The CDR3 DNA follows: TGTGCCAGCAGGCCGACTAGTGGCAATGAGCAGTTCTTC.

CDR3 sequence: CASRFGGANVLTF. The CDR3 bases are TGTGCCAGCAGGTTCGGAGGGGCCAACGTCCTGACTTTC. The genes are TRBV7-8 and TRBJ2-6; no definite D call. Trimming took 6 bases from V and 4 from J, leaving 7 bases between them. Germline lookup yields CDR1 SGHVS and CDR2 FQNEAQ. The CDR3 is 13 amino acids.

This chain uses TRBV18 with TRBJ2-1; a possible D gene is TRBD1 (6 bases). The CDR3 is made up of 15 amino acids. V lost 3 bases to trimming and J lost 1 base, with 10 bases between them. Germline V lookup: CDR1 KGHSH, CDR2 LQKENI. The CDR3 reads CASSPPTGSYNEQFF. The CDR3 DNA is TGTGCCAGCTCACCCCCGACAGGATCCTACAATGAGCAGTTCTTC.

The chain employs TRBV6-6 and TRBJ2-1; 7 bases agree with TRBD2. The trim removed 2 bases at V and 7 bases at J, leaving 11 bases unmatched. Germline CDR1 and CDR2: MNHNY and SVGAGI (reference sequence). This CDR3 has 16 amino acids. The CDR3 loop is CASSYRTGTSVNEQFF. The CDR3 nucleotides read TGTGCCAGCAGTTACCGAACCGGTACTAGCGTGAATGAGCAGTTCTTC.

The genes are TRBV2 and TRBJ1-5, with D possibly TRBD1 on 6 matching bases. The germline V gene encodes CDR1 SNHLY and CDR2 FYNNEI. The ends were cut back, 5 bases at V and 5 bases at J, with 10 bases in the middle. The CDR3 has 13 residues. DNA for the CDR3: TGTGCCAGCAGTACAGGGAGGGATCAGCCCCAGCATTTT. This sequence encodes CASSTGRDQPQHF.

This clone came up once. The V gene is TRBV2, the J gene TRBJ1-6, with a possible D match to TRBD1 (6 bases). From germline, CDR1 is SNHLY and CDR2 FYNNEI. V was pared by 5 bases and J by 7 bases, with 15 bases between. The CDR3 consists of 15 residues. The CDR3: CASSPPGGGNSPLHF. The CDR3 bases are TGTGCCAGCAGTCCCCCCGGAGGGGGGAATTCACCCCTCCACTTT.

This clone was counted once. The CDR3 reads CATSDSRRRTSGGGELFF. CDR3 coding DNA: TGTGCCACCAGTGATTCCCGAAGGAGAACGTCAGGGGGCGGGGAGCTGTTTTTT. This chain joins TRBV24-1 and TRBJ2-2, with 7 positions matching TRBD1. Germline V CDR1 and CDR2: KGHDR, SFDVKD. This CDR3 has 18 residues. V shed 2 bases, J shed 7 bases, and the junction held 15 bases outside the gene matches.

V gene TRBV5-1 combines with J gene TRBJ2-7, with D unclear. Germline CDR1 reads SGHRS; CDR2 reads YFSETQ. CDR3 size: 13 residues. The V and J ends lost 1 base and 3 bases respectively, with 8 bases between them. The CDR3 DNA sequence: TGCGCCAGCAGCTTGATGGGATTCTACGAGCAGTACTTC. This sequence encodes CASSLMGFYEQYF.

The rearrangement links TRBV5-1 to TRBJ2-1, with TRBD2 matching over 11 bases. The length of the CDR3 is 15 residues. CDR1 is SGHRS and CDR2 is YFSETQ in the germline V gene. V was clipped by 5 bases and J by 7 bases; unmatched bases: 8. CDR3 sequence: CASSPLAGEGNEQFF. The CDR3 DNA sequence: TGCGCCAGCAGTCCACTAGCGGGAGAAGGAAATGAGCAGTTCTTC.

This chain links TRBV15 with TRBJ2-3, with D perhaps TRBD1 (7 bases). V shed 4 bases and J shed 4 bases, with 12 bases lying between them. CDR1 and CDR2 (germline): LNHNV, YYDKDF (reference sequence). The CDR3 sequence is 14 residues long. In nucleotides, the CDR3 is TGTGCCACCAGCAAGGAGGGGGCGTCAGATACGCAGTATTTT. This encodes CATSKEGASDTQYF.

The genes are TRBV10-3 and TRBJ1-3; weak D call: TRBD1 (6 bases). This CDR3 has 17 amino acids. With 3 bases removed from V and 0 bases from J, the gap between germline ends came to 15 bases. From germline, CDR1 is ENHRY and CDR2 SYGVKD. The CDR3 coding sequence is TGTGCCATCAGTGACTACGGGACAACGATCTCTGGAAACACCATATATTTT. Amino acids: CAISDYGTTISGNTIYF.

CDR3 region: CASSIGQGETQYF. CDR3 coding DNA: TGTGCCAGCAGTATCGGACAGGGTGAGACCCAGTACTTC. The chain uses TRBV12-3 or TRBV12-4 and TRBJ2-5, with 8 bases matching TRBD1. The CDR3 runs 13 residues. V gave up 5 bases and J gave up 5 bases; unmatched junction bases: 4.